The TCR beta chain under discussion was sequenced for a study of T-cell memory formation after mild COVID-19. Study-level background: Largely donor-specific sequence clusters came from a couple of donors.

This clonotype was counted many times. The antigen is unknown. Notes on the study in general: CD4/CD8 balance held among clones contracting day 15 to 85, and later expanders leaned CD4+.

MiXCR, run by TCRdb on the 5' RACE reads, gives a single entry per CDR3 protein. Among some 130,000 distinct CDR3 sequences listed, approximately 5.9% were seen once. Trimming left V 9 bases short and J 1 base short, with 5 bases between. This CDR3 is built from 11 residues. Per germline, CDR1 KGHDR and CDR2 SFDVKD. This chain uses TRBV24-1 with TRBJ1-1; D ambiguous. The sample taken for sequencing was PBMCs or a T cell subset sorted from them (not recorded which). The TCR originated in an adult woman who had mild COVID-19 (a few samples of this study predate the infection). Cell type and time point are not known. In nucleotides, the CDR3 is TGTGCCACCCGTAAGAACACTGAAGCTTTCTTT. The encoded protein is CATRKNTEAFF.